The TCR beta chain described here comes from a study of cytomegalovirus exposure and HLA in healthy donors. Findings and caveats of the study: Later analysis identified several of the most significant clusters that appeared linked to common viral pathogens. Association of approximately 16,000 TCR beta sequences with HLA alleles was found at 0.05 false discovery rate in a later analysis. A later analysis reportedly found fewer N-insertions in an Asian-associated ancestry cluster than the roughly 700-donor mean. With later analysis, a missense DCLRE1C variant became linked to TCR beta V- and J-gene trimming.

In regard to this clone: What it binds is not known.

Germline lookup yields CDR1 SGHRS and CDR2 YFSETQ. V shed 0 bases, J shed 10 bases, and the junction held 4 bases outside the gene matches. The CDR3 is 13 residues long. Primers included in the PCR were 60 Vbeta and 13 Jbeta primers. Here immunoSEQ multiplex PCR was the method, and the copy in TCRdb shows in-frame clones only, minus some. The sample consists of approximately 150,000 clones, just under 75% of them appearing once. Sequenced: PBMCs. The sequence came from a woman between 18 and 29 years old in good health and CMV-seronegative. The genes are TRBV5-1 and TRBJ1-1; 9 bases are a match to TRBD1. CDR3 region: CASSLGTGDTAFF. In DNA form, the CDR3 reads TGCGCCAGCAGCTTGGGGACAGGGGACACAGCTTTCTTT.